The sequence of this TCR beta chain was determined in a study of T cell repertoires and HLA-DP antigens. Across the whole study: In vitro CD4+ alloreactivity was against HeLa-presented HLA-DP. One alloantigen had about nine groove amino acid differences from self, the other one.

Of note for this clone: Antigen unknown.

Between the trimmed V and J ends, which lost 5 bases and 8 bases, there was a span of 10 bases. CDR1 MDHEN and CDR2 SYDVKM come from the germline V gene. The CDR3 has 12 residues. The table came from immunoSEQ multiplex PCR; TCRdb's copy has only in-frame clones and leaves some out. The sample gives some 120,000 clones, 92% of which show up once; 0.25% to 0.3% is in the top ten. The material sequenced was CD4+ T cells from PBMCs. This receptor was taken from a woman younger than 30 in good health and CMV-seronegative. The rearrangement links TRBV28 to TRBJ2-4; no firm D call. Here the CDR3 DNA reads TGTGCCAGCAGTAAAGAGGACGACATTCAGTACTTC. Translation gives CASSKEDDIQYF. The variable domain in full, completed from reference TRBV28 and TRBJ2-4, reads DVKVTQSSRYLVKRTGEKVFLECVQDMDHENMFWYRQDPGLGLRLIYFSYDVKMKEKGDIPEGYSVSREKKERFSLILESASTNQTSMYLCASSKEDDIQYFGAGTRLSVL.